This entry lists 10 T cell receptor beta chains sequenced from one sample in a study of T cell repertoires in cytomegalovirus infection. One entry per CDR3 protein results from TCRdb running MiXCR on the reads. Found here are roughly 200,000 distinct CDR3 sequences, roughly 15% of them singletons; the top ten hold around 27%. The specimen sequenced was CD8+ T cells from PBMCs. These receptor sequences come from a human donor in good health (CMV status not recorded). Some clones in this sample may be carry-over from other donors' samples.

The CDR3 loop reads CASSYPTGGGAEAFF. The CDR3 bases are TGTGCCAGCAGCTACCCGACAGGGGGGGGTGCTGAAGCTTTCTTT. J is TRBJ1-1 and V is TRBV7-2; 9 bases match TRBD1. Germline loops: CDR1 SGHTA, CDR2 FQGNSA. Unmatched junction bases numbered 9, after V lost 4 bases and J lost 6 bases. The CDR3 is made up of 15 amino acids.

The rearrangement uses TRBV4-3 and TRBJ1-2; 9 bases are shared with TRBD1. The CDR3 spans 17 residues. Trimming cost V 0 bases and J 4 bases; bases outside gene matches: 9. Germline CDR1 reads LGHNA; CDR2 reads YSLEER. The CDR3 sequence is CASSQDLLGTGLYGYTF. In nucleotides, the CDR3 is TGCGCCAGCAGCCAAGATCTTCTGGGGACAGGGCTCTATGGCTACACCTTC.

In this sample, this clonotype turned up many times. The CDR3 region is CASRGTGGADTQYF. CDR3 DNA sequence: TGTGCCAGCAGGGGGACAGGGGGCGCAGATACGCAGTATTTT. The chain employs TRBV7-2 and TRBJ2-3, with 12 bases fitting TRBD1. CDR1 is SGHTA, CDR2 FQGNSA, per germline. The CDR3 has 14 amino acids. V was pared by 6 bases and J by 4 bases, with 2 bases of the junction left unmatched.

This chain links TRBV20-1 with TRBJ2-7; unclear D gene. The CDR3 totals 14 residues. CDR1 is DFQATT and CDR2 is SNEGSKA in the germline V gene (reference sequence). The V end lost 7 bases, the J end lost 0 bases, and 16 bases lay between the germline ends. The CDR3 nucleotides are TGCAGTGTAGGTAACACGGAAAGCTCCTACGAGCAGTACTTC. It specifies CSVGNTESSYEQYF.

This chain connects TRBV6-2 or TRBV6-3 to TRBJ1-4; 7 bases align to TRBD1. The length of the CDR3 is 15 residues. Germline CDR1 MNHEY, CDR2 SVGEGT. V dropped 2 bases and J dropped 3; count of bases not matched to a gene: 3. CDR3 bases: TGTGCCAGCAGTTACCGGGGACAGCCTAATGAAAAACTGTTTTTT. Its protein product is CASSYRGQPNEKLFF.

The chain employs TRBV25-1 and TRBJ1-2, with a tentative D call TRBD1 (6 bases). CDR1 is MGHDK, CDR2 SYGVNS, per germline. CDR3 length: 15 residues. The V gene lost 1 base and the J gene lost 8 bases, with 17 bases spanning the gap. CDR3 bases: TGTGCCAGCAGTGAATGGGGGTGGGGGGGCGACGGCTACACCTTC. This sequence encodes CASSEWGWGGDGYTF.

This clonotype has ten or more counts. This rearrangement joins TRBV6-2 or TRBV6-3 to TRBJ2-2, with no clear D. The CDR3 sequence is 11 residues long. V was cut by 5 bases and J by 4 bases, with 2 bases left in between. CDR1 is MNHEY and CDR2 is SVGEGT in the germline V gene. The CDR3 sequence: CASSVTGELFF. CDR3 DNA: TGTGCCAGCAGTGTCACCGGGGAGCTGTTTTTT.

V usage is TRBV11-2 and J usage is TRBJ2-3; the D is unclear. The CDR3 extends over 13 amino acids. Between the trimmed V and J ends, which lost 5 bases and 0 bases, there was a span of 6 bases. The V gene's germline CDR1 is SGHAT and CDR2 FQNNGV. CDR3 loop: CASSAMSTDTQYF. In DNA form, the CDR3 reads TGTGCCAGCAGCGCCATGAGCACAGATACGCAGTATTTT.

The chain links TRBV20-1 to TRBJ1-2; D remains ambiguous. V dropped 0 bases and J dropped 5 bases, with 19 bases sitting between them. The germline gives CDR1 DFQATT, CDR2 SNEGSKA (reference sequence). This CDR3 has 16 amino acids. The CDR3 is CSARDRTPYGSYGYTF. The DNA for the CDR3 is TGCAGTGCTAGAGATCGGACCCCTTACGGGTCTTATGGCTACACCTTC.

CDR3 coding DNA: TGTGCCCAGGGGGCAGGCACCTATGGCTACACCTTC. It encodes CAQGAGTYGYTF. This chain uses TRBV7-9 with TRBJ1-2, with TRBD1 matching 8 bases. The CDR3 runs to 12 residues. Germline CDR1 reads SEHNR; CDR2 reads FQNEAQ (reference sequence). After removal of 11 bases from V and 4 bases from J, the junction contained 6 bases not matched to a gene.